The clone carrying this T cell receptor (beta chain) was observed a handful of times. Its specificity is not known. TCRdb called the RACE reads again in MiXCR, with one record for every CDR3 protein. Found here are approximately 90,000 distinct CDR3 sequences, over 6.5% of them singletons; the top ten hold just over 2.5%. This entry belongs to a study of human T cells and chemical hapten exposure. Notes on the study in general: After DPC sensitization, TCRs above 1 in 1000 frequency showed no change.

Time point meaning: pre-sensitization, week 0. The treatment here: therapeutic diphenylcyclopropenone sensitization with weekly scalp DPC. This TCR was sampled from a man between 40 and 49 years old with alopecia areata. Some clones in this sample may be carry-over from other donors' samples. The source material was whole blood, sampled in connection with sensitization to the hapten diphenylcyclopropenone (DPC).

In DNA form, the CDR3 reads TGCAGCGTTGGATCAGGCGGGCCCTCCTACGAGCAGTACTTC. Its translation is CSVGSGGPSYEQYF. J is TRBJ2-7 and V is TRBV29-1; tentatively, D is TRBD2 (5 bases). Germline CDR1 SQVTM, CDR2 ANQGSEA. Trimming took off 4 bases at V and 0 bases at J, with 13 bases between the two ends. This CDR3 has 14 amino acids.